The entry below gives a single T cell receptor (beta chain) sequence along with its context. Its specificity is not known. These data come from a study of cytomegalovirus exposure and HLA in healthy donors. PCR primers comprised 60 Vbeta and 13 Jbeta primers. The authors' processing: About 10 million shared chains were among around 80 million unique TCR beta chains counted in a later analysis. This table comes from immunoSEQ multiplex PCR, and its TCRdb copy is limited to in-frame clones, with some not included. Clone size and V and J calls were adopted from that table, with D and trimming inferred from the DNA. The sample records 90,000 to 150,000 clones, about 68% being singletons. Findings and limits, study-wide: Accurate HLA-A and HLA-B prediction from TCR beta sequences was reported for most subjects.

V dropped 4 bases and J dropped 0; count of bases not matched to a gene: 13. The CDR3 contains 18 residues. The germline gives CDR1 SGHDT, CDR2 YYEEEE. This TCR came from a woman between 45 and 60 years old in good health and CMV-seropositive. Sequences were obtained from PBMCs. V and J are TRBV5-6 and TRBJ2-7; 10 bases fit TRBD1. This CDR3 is CASSPGQGLAESSYEQYF. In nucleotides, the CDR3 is TGTGCCAGCAGCCCGGGACAGGGGCTAGCGGAGAGCTCCTACGAGCAGTACTTC.